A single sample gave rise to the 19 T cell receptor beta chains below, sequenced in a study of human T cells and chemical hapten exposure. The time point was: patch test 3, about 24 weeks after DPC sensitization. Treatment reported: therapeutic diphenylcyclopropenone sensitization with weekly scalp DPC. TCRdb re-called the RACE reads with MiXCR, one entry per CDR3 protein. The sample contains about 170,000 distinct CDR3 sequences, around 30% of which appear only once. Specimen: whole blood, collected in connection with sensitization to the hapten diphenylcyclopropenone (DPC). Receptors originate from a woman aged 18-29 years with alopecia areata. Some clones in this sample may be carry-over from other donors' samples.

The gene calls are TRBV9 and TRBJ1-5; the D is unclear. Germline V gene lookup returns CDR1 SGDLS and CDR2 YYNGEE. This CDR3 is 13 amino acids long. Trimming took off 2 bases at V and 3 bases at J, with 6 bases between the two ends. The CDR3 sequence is CASSVAPNQPQHF. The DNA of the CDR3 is TGTGCCAGCAGCGTTGCACCCAATCAGCCCCAGCATTTT.

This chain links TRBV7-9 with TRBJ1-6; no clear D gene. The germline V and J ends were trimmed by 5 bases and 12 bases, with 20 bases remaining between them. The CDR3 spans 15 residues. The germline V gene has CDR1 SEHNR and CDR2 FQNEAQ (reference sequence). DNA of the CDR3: TGTGCCAGCAGCCCTTTGCCGGCACGGGGAGAACCCCTCCACTTT. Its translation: CASSPLPARGEPLHF.

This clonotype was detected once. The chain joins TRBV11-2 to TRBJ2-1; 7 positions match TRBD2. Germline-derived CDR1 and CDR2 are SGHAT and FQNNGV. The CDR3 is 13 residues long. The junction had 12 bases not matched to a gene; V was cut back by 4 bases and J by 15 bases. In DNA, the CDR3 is TGTGCCAGCAGCTCCAGCGGGCGGCTAGCGGTGTTCTTC. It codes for CASSSSGRLAVFF.

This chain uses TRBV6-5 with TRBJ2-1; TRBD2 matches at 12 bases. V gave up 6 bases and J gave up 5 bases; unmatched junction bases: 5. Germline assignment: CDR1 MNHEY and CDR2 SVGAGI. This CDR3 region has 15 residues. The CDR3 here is CASSSSGRAHNEQFF. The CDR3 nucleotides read TGTGCCAGCAGCTCTAGCGGGAGGGCTCACAATGAGCAGTTCTTC.

This CDR3 is CASSSNPRGQELFF. The DNA of the CDR3 is TGTGCCAGCAGTTCGAATCCTCGGGGCCAGGAACTGTTTTTT. The rearrangement uses TRBV27 and TRBJ1-4; D is perhaps TRBD1 (5 bases). The CDR3 has 14 residues. Germline CDR1 and CDR2: MNHEY and SMNVEV (reference sequence). V lost 4 bases and J lost 12, with 18 bases in between.

CDR3 amino acids: CASSATYEQYF. The DNA for the CDR3 is TGTGCCAGCAGCGCAACCTACGAGCAGTACTTC. V gene TRBV7-2 combines with J gene TRBJ2-7; D unresolved. Trimming took off 5 bases at V and 2 bases at J, with 4 bases between the two ends. CDR1 and CDR2 from the germline V gene are SGHTA and FQGNSA. The CDR3 sequence is 11 residues long.

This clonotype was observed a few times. CDR3 sequence reads: CASSYSTSGRALEQFF. The DNA for the CDR3 is TGTGCCAGCAGTTACTCGACTAGCGGGAGGGCCCTTGAGCAGTTCTTC. V gene TRBV6-5 combines with J gene TRBJ2-1; 14 bases line up with TRBD2. The V gene end was trimmed by 0 bases and the J gene end by 9 bases; junction bases not matched to a gene: 4. This CDR3 contains 16 residues. Germline lookup yields CDR1 MNHEY and CDR2 SVGAGI.

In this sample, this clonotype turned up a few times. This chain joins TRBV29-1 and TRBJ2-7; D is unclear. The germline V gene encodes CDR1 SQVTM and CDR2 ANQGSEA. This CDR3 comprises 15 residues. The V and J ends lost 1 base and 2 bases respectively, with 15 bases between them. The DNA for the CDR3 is TGCAGCGTTGAAGGGCCCCTAGAGAACCCCTACGAGCAGTACTTC. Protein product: CSVEGPLENPYEQYF.

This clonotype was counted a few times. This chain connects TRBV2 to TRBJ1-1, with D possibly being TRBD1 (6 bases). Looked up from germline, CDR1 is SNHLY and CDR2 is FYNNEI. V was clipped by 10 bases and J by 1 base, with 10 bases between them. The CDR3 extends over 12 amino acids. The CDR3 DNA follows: TGTGCCATTCGCAGGGGGAACACTGAAGCTTTCTTT. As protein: CAIRRGNTEAFF.

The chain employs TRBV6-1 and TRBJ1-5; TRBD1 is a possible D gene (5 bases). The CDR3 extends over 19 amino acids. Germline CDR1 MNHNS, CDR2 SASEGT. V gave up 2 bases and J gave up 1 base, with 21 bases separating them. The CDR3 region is CASSEIPGIGGGSNQPQHF. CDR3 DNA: TGTGCCAGCAGTGAAATTCCAGGGATCGGAGGCGGGAGCAATCAGCCCCAGCATTTT.

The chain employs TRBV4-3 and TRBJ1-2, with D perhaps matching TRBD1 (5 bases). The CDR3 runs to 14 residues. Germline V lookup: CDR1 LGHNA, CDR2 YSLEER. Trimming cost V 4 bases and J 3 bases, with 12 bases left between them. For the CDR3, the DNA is TGCGCCAGCAGCCCAAGATTCAGGGACTATGGCTACACCTTC. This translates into CASSPRFRDYGYTF.

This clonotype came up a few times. CDR3 loop: CASRGGERVFADTQYF. The CDR3 nucleotides are TGTGCCAGCAGGGGGGGGGAGCGGGTATTCGCAGATACGCAGTATTTT. The V gene is TRBV6-1, the J gene TRBJ2-3; 7 positions agree with TRBD2. V shed 6 bases, J shed 4 bases, and the junction held 13 bases outside the gene matches. CDR1 and CDR2 from the germline V gene are MNHNS and SASEGT. The CDR3 covers 16 residues.

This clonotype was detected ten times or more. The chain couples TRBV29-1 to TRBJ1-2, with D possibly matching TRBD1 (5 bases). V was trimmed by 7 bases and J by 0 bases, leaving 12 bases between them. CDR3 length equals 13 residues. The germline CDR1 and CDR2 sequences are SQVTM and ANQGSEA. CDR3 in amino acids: CSALGQANYGYTF. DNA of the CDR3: TGCAGCGCCCTAGGACAAGCTAACTATGGCTACACCTTC.

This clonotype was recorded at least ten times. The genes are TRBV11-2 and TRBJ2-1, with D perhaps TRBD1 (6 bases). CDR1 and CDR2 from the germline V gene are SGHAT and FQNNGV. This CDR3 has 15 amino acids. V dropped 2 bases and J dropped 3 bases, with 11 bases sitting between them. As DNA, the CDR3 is TGTGCCAGCAGCTTACAAACAGGGTACTACAATGAGCAGTTCTTC. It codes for CASSLQTGYYNEQFF. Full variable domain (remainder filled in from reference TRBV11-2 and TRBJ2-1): EAGVAQSPRYKIIEKRQSVAFWCNPISGHATLYWYQQILGQGPKLLIQFQNNGVVDDSQLPKDRFSAERLKGVDSTLKIQPAKLEDSAVYLCASSLQTGYYNEQFFGPGTRLTVL.

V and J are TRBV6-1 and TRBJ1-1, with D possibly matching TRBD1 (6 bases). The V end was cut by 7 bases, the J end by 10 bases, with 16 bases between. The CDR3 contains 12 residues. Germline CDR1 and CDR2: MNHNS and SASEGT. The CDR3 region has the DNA TGTGCCAGCAATTGGGACAAGCCAACAGCTTTCTTT. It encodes CASNWDKPTAFF.

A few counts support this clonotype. CDR3 bases: TGCGCCAGCAGCCAAGGATCAGGCTATGGCTACACCTTC. As protein: CASSQGSGYGYTF. The chain joins TRBV4-3 to TRBJ1-2, with D hard to call. The ends were cut back, 1 base at V and 4 bases at J, with 7 bases in the middle. The CDR3 is made up of 13 amino acids. Germline values: CDR1 LGHNA, CDR2 YSLEER.

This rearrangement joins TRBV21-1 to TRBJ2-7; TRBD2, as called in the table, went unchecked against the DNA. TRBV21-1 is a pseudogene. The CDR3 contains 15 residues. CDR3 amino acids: CASSKGKALRGEQYF. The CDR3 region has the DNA TGTGCCAGCAGCAAAGGGAAGGCTCTCCGGGGGGAGCAGTACTTC.

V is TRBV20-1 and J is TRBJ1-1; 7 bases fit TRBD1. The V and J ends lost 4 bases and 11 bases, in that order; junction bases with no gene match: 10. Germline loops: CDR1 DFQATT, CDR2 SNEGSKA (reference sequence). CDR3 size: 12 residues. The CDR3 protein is CSAKTGAIGAFF. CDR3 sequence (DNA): TGCAGTGCTAAAACAGGGGCCATAGGGGCTTTCTTT.

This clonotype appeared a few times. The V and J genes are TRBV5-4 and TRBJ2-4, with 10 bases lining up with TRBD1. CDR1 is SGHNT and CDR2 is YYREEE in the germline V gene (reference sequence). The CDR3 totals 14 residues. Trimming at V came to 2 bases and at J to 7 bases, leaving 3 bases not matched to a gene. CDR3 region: CASSFRQGANIQYF. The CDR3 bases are TGTGCCAGCAGCTTCAGACAGGGGGCTAACATTCAGTACTTC. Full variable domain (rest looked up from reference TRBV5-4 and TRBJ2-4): ETGVTQSPTHLIKTRGQQVTLRCSSQSGHNTVSWYQQALGQGPQFIFQYYREEENGRGNFPPRFSGLQFPNYSSELNVNALELDDSALYLCASSFRQGANIQYFGAGTRLSVL.